This T cell receptor (beta chain) originates from a study of CD8 T cells in Susac syndrome. Study results and limitations: Individuals included in the TCR sequencing and HLA analysis were acknowledged by the study to be relatively few in number.

About this clonotype itself: Its antigen is currently unknown.

TCR beta sequences were obtained from blood CD8+ and CD4+ T cells. Those who served as multiple sclerosis controls were treatment-naive patients with stable or active relapsing-remitting disease. This CDR3 region has 16 residues. The V gene's germline CDR1 is SGHVS and CDR2 FNYEAQ. Trimming shortened V by 1 base and J by 1 base, and 11 bases separated the two germline ends. RNA, at about 0.5 to 1 ug, was reverse transcribed with random hexamers. An immunoSEQ multiplex PCR generated amplified TCR beta CDR3 products spanning 54 Vbeta and 13 Jbeta. TCRdb re-derived calls from the immunoSEQ multiplex PCR reads in MiXCR, one entry per CDR3 protein. The table shows some 260,000 distinct CDR3 sequences, with around 93% occurring only once.

The clonotype comes from a human donor with multiple sclerosis. Sequencing was carried out using CD4+ T cells from PBMCs. The chain has TRBV7-6 and TRBJ1-3, with a possible D match to TRBD1 (5 bases). Written as DNA, the CDR3 is TGTGCCAGCAGCTTAGTCTCAGGGAGGTCTGGAAACACCATATATTTT. This gives the protein CASSLVSGRSGNTIYF.